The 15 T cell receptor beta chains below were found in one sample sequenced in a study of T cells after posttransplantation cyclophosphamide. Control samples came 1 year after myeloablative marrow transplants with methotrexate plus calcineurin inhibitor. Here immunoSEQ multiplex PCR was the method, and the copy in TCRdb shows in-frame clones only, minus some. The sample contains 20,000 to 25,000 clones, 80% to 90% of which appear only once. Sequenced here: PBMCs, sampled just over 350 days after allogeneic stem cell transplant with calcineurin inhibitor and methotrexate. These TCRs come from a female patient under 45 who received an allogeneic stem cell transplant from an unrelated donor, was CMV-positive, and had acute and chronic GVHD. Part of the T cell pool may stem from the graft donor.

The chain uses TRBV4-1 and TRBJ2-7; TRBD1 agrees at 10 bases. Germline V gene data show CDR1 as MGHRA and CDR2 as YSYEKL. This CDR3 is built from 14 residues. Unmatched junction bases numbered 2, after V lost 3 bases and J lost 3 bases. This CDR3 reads CASSQRTGGYEQYV. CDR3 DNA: TGCGCCAGCAGCCAGCGGACAGGGGGCTACGAGCAGTACGTC.

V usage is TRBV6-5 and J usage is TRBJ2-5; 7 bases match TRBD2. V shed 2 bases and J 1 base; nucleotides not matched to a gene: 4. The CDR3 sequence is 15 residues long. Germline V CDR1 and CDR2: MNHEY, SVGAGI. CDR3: CASSYGGGSQETQYF. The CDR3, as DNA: TGTGCCAGCAGTTACGGGGGGGGGAGCCAAGAGACCCAGTACTTC.

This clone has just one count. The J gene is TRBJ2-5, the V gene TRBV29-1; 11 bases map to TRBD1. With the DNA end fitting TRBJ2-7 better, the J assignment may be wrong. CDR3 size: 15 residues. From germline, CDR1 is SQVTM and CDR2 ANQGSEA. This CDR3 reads CSVAGDRGISYEQYF. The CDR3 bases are TGCAGCGTGGCAGGGGACAGGGGGATCTCCTACGAGCAGTACTTC.

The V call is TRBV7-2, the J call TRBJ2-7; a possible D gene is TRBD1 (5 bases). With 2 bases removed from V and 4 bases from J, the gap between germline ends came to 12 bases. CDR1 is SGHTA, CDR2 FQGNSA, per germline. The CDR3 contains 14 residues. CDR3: CASSLRGGPYEQYF. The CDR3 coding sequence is TGTGCCAGCAGCTTAAGGGGTGGTCCGTACGAGCAGTACTTC.

The DNA of the CDR3 is TGTGCCAGCAGCCACGGGATCGGGGAGCTGTTTTTT. Translated: CASSHGIGELFF. The V gene is TRBV14, the J gene TRBJ2-2; TRBD2 is a possible D gene (5 bases). Germline V gene data show CDR1 as SGHDN and CDR2 as FVKESK. V lost 3 bases to trimming and J lost 7 bases, with 6 bases between them. CDR3 length: 12 amino acids.

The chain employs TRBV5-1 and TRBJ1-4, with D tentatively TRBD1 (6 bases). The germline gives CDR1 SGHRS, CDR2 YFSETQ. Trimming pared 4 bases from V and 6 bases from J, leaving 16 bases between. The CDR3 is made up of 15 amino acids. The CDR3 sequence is CASSRLGGGHEKLFF. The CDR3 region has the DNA TGCGCCAGCAGCCGCCTTGGTGGGGGCCATGAAAAACTGTTTTTT.

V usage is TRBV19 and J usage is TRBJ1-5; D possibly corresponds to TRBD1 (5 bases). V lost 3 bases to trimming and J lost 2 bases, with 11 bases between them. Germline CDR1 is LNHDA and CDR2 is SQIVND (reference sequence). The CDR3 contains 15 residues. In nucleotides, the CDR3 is TGTGCCAGTAGTATTCGGCAGGGTGGCAATCAGCCCCAGCATTTT. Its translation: CASSIRQGGNQPQHF.

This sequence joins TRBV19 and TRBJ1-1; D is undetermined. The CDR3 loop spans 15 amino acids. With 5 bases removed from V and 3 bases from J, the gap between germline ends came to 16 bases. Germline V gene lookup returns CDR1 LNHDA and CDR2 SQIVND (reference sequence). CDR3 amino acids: CASSRKGRADTEAFF. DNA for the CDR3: TGTGCCAGTAGTCGCAAAGGGAGGGCGGACACTGAAGCTTTCTTT.

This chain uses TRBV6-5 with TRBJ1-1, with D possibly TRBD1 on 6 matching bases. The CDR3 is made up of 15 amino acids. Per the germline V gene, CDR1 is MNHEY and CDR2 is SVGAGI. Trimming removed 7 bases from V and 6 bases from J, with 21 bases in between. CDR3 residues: CASTINRVRRSEAFF. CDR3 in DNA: TGTGCCAGCACCATAAACAGGGTGAGGCGGTCTGAAGCTTTCTTT.

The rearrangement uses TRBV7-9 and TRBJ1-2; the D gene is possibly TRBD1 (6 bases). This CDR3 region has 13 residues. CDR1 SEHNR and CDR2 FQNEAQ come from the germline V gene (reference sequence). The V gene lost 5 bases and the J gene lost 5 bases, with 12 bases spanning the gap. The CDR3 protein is CASSPGQRYGYTF. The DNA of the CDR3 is TGTGCCAGCAGCCCAGGACAGAGATATGGCTACACCTTC.

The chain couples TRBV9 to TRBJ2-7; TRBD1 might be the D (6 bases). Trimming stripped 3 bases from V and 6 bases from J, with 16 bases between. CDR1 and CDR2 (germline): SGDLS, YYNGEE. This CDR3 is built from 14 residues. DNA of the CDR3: TGTGCCAGCAGCGGGGACATCACCACCCCCGAGCAGTACTTC. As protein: CASSGDITTPEQYF.

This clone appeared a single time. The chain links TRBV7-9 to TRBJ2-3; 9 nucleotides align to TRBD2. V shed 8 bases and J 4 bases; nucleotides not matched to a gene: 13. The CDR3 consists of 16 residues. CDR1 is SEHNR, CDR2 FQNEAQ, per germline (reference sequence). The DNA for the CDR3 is TGTGCCAGCTACAGGACGAGCGGGAGGATCGCAGATACGCAGTATTTT. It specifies CASYRTSGRIADTQYF.

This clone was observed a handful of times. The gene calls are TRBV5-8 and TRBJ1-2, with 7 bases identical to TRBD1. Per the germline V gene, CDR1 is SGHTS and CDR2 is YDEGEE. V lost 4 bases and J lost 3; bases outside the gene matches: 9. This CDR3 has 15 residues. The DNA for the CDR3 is TGTGCCAGCAGCGCCAGCCGACAGGGCGACTATGGCTACACCTTC. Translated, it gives CASSASRQGDYGYTF. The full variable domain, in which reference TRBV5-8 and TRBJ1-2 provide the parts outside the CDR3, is EAGVTQSPTHLIKTRGQQATLRCSPISGHTSVYWYQQALGLGLQFLLWYDEGEERNRGNFPPRFSGRQFPNYSSELNVNALELEDSALYLCASSASRQGDYGYTFGSGTRLTVV.

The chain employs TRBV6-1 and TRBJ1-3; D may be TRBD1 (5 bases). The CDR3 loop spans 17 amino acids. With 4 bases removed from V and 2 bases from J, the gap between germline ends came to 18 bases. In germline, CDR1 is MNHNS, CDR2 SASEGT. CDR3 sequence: CASSAPMGGRAGNTIYF. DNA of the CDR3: TGTGCCAGCAGTGCACCCATGGGGGGAAGAGCTGGAAACACCATATATTTT.

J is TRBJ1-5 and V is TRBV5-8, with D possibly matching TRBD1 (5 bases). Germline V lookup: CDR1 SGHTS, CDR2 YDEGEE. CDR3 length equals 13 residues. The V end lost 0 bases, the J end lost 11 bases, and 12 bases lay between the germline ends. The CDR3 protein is CASSLDQGMAQHF. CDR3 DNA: TGTGCCAGCAGCTTGGATCAGGGCATGGCCCAGCATTTT.